The 30 T cell receptor beta chains given below trace back to one sample, sequenced in a study of blood T cell repertoires in COVID-19. Sequencing used immunoSEQ multiplex PCR; TCRdb keeps in-frame clones, though not all of them. In the table there are roughly 64,000 clones, 84% of which are singletons. The specimen sequenced was peripheral blood. These TCRs come from a woman aged 60-75 years with acute or convalescent COVID-19.

This chain uses TRBV27 with TRBJ1-6; possibly TRBD1 for D (5 bases). CDR1 and CDR2 from the germline V gene are MNHEY and SMNVEV (reference sequence). Trimming took off 6 bases at V and 8 bases at J, with 17 bases between the two ends. The CDR3 contains 15 residues. In DNA, the CDR3 is TGTGCCAGCAGGGGAGGGGACCGCTTCTATTCACCCCTCCACTTT. Translating it yields CASRGGDRFYSPLHF.

V is TRBV7-9 and J is TRBJ2-2; D remains ambiguous. CDR1 is SEHNR and CDR2 is FQNEAQ in the germline V gene (reference sequence). This CDR3 spans 13 amino acids. The V and J ends lost 7 bases and 2 bases respectively, with 8 bases between them. CDR3 DNA: TGTGCCAGCAAGCAGGTCAACACCGGGGAGCTGTTTTTT. Amino acid sequence: CASKQVNTGELFF. The whole variable domain, remainder taken from reference TRBV7-9 and TRBJ2-2, is DTGVSQNPRHKITKRGQNVTFRCDPISEHNRLYWYRQTLGQGPEFLTYFQNEAQLEKSRLLSDRFSAERPKGSFSTLEIQRTEQGDSAMYLCASKQVNTGELFFGEGSRLTVL.

J is TRBJ1-6 and V is TRBV4-1; TRBD1 might be the D (6 bases). The CDR3 runs 15 residues. Trimming cost V 0 bases and J 9 bases, with 12 bases left between them. CDR1 is MGHRA, CDR2 YSYEKL, per germline. CDR3 protein: CASSQDTGTSSPLHF. CDR3 DNA: TGCGCCAGCAGCCAAGATACAGGGACCAGTTCACCCCTCCACTTT.

This clone was detected once. The chain links TRBV7-9 to TRBJ1-1; maybe TRBD1 (5 bases). The CDR3 is 13 residues long. V was shortened by 3 bases and J by 4 bases, with 9 bases between the two germline ends. Germline lookup yields CDR1 SEHNR and CDR2 FQNEAQ (reference sequence). The CDR3 spells CASSLGGATEAFF. In DNA form, the CDR3 reads TGTGCCAGCAGCTTGGGTGGGGCCACTGAAGCTTTCTTT.

The chain joins TRBV3-1 (or the pseudogene TRBV3-2) to TRBJ2-1; a weak D match, TRBD1 (5 bases). Deletions cut 1 base from V and 4 bases from J, with 14 bases between. This CDR3 has 16 amino acids. The germline V gene encodes CDR1 LGHDT and CDR2 YNNKEL (reference sequence). The CDR3 protein is CASSQAPPTVYNEQFF. CDR3 DNA sequence: TGTGCCAGCAGCCAAGCCCCGCCGACAGTTTACAATGAGCAGTTCTTC.

This chain joins TRBV9 and TRBJ1-1; 9 bases align to TRBD1. Trimming cost V 2 bases and J 4 bases; bases outside gene matches: 6. The CDR3 consists of 15 residues. Germline lookup yields CDR1 SGDLS and CDR2 YYNGEE. The CDR3 bases are TGTGCCAGCAGCGTGGGACAGGGAGGGTCCACTGAAGCTTTCTTT. The encoded protein is CASSVGQGGSTEAFF.

This chain uses TRBV5-4 with TRBJ1-2; D remains unclear. CDR3 length: 12 amino acids. CDR1 is SGHNT, CDR2 YYREEE, per germline (reference sequence). Trimming cost V 5 bases and J 6 bases, with 11 bases left between them. For the CDR3, the DNA is TGTGCCAGCAGAGCCGAGGGAGATGGCTACACCTTC. This sequence encodes CASRAEGDGYTF.

The genes are TRBV5-6 and TRBJ1-2; the match to TRBD1 covers 8 bases. The length of the CDR3 is 14 residues. J lost 8 bases, V lost 6 bases, and 12 bases had no gene match. CDR1 and CDR2 from the germline V gene are SGHDT and YYEEEE. CDR3 sequence: CASTKRDRTRGYTF. The CDR3 nucleotides are TGTGCCAGCACCAAGAGGGACAGGACACGAGGCTACACCTTC.

A few counts support this clone. The genes are TRBV9 and TRBJ2-1, with 7 bases identical to TRBD2. Trimming removed 3 bases from V and 7 bases from J; junction bases left unmatched: 10. This CDR3 has 15 amino acids. From germline, CDR1 is SGDLS and CDR2 YYNGEE. In nucleotides, the CDR3 is TGTGCCAGCAGCGCCCCGGGACCCGGGGGGAATGAGCAGTTCTTC. It codes for CASSAPGPGGNEQFF.

The chain is built from TRBV7-2 and TRBJ1-6; 7 bases agree with TRBD1. From germline, CDR1 is SGHTA and CDR2 FQGNSA. This CDR3 is built from 18 residues. After removal of 7 bases from V and 0 bases from J, the junction contained 12 bases not matched to a gene. The CDR3 reads CASTRGEGDSSYNSPLHF. The CDR3 DNA is TGTGCCAGCACCAGGGGGGAAGGGGACAGCTCCTATAATTCACCCCTCCACTTT.

This clone was detected only a few times. The sample contains more than one DNA sequence encoding this CDR3. V gene TRBV6-4 combines with J gene TRBJ1-6, with 8 positions matching TRBD1. Germline trimming cut 5 bases from V and 8 bases from J; bases unmatched to any gene: 5. Germline loops: CDR1 MRHNA, CDR2 SNTAGT. CDR3 length: 14 amino acids. CDR3 in amino acids: CASSLDRGDSPLHF. CDR3 nucleotide sequence: TGTGCCAGCAGTCTCGACAGGGGCGATTCACCCCTCCACTTT.

The rearrangement joins TRBV7-9 to TRBJ1-2, with 8 positions matching TRBD1. This CDR3 is built from 14 residues. With V trimmed by 6 bases and J by 2 bases, 5 bases remained unmatched. Germline V lookup: CDR1 SEHNR, CDR2 FQNEAQ (reference sequence). CDR3 sequence reads: CASRSRTGNYGYTF. CDR3 DNA sequence: TGTGCCAGCAGGTCAAGGACAGGGAACTATGGCTACACCTTC.

The chain joins TRBV2 to TRBJ1-4, with TRBD1 as a possible D gene (5 bases). V lost 5 bases and J 6 bases, leaving 13 bases between the germline ends. The CDR3 spans 14 residues. Germline CDR1 SNHLY, CDR2 FYNNEI. CDR3 amino acids: CASSSDGGDEKLFF. The CDR3 DNA is TGTGCCAGCAGTAGCGACGGGGGAGATGAAAAACTGTTTTTT. The complete variable domain, with remaining parts taken from reference TRBV2 and TRBJ1-4, reads EPEVTQTPSHQVTQMGQEVILRCVPISNHLYFYWYRQILGQKVEFLVSFYNNEISEKSEIFDDQFSVERPDGSNFTLKIRSTKLEDSAMYFCASSSDGGDEKLFFGSGTQLSVL.

The chain recombines TRBV2 with TRBJ2-6, with D maybe TRBD2 (5 bases). Looked up from germline, CDR1 is SNHLY and CDR2 is FYNNEI. The V and J ends lost 1 base and 2 bases respectively, with 12 bases between them. This CDR3 is built from 17 residues. CDR3 residues: CASSEVGYGAGANVLTF. The DNA for the CDR3 is TGTGCCAGCAGTGAAGTGGGTTACGGGGCTGGGGCCAACGTCCTGACTTTC.

The gene calls are TRBV21-1 and TRBJ2-2; no check of the table's D call, TRBD2, against the DNA was made. TRBV21-1 is labeled a pseudogene. CDR3 length equals 12 residues. CDR3 region: CASSSGTGELFF. In DNA, the CDR3 is TGTGCCAGCAGCTCGGGTACCGGGGAGCTGTTTTTT.

This clone was picked up one time. This rearrangement joins TRBV6-5 to TRBJ1-2; the match to TRBD1 covers 8 bases. The germline V gene encodes CDR1 MNHEY and CDR2 SVGAGI. Trimming took 6 bases from V and 3 from J; bases not matched to a gene: 6. The CDR3 is 14 amino acids. The CDR3 is CASSLATGDYGYTF. The CDR3 bases are TGTGCCAGCAGCCTTGCGACAGGGGACTATGGCTACACCTTC.

In DNA, the CDR3 is TGCGCCAGCAGCTTGCCAGCGGATTACACAGATACGCAGTATTTT. Translating it yields CASSLPADYTDTQYF. V gene TRBV5-1 combines with J gene TRBJ2-3, with a weak D call TRBD2 (5 bases). This CDR3 is 15 amino acids long. Trimming removed 1 base from V and 2 bases from J, with 11 bases in between. The germline CDR1 and CDR2 sequences are SGHRS and YFSETQ.

The J gene is TRBJ2-3, the V gene TRBV10-3, with D uncertain. V was pared by 0 bases and J by 6 bases, with 4 bases between. The CDR3 is 12 residues long. Germline V lookup: CDR1 ENHRY, CDR2 SYGVKD. The CDR3 DNA reads TGTGCCATCAGTGAGTCCGGGGATACGCAGTATTTT. It codes for CAISESGDTQYF.

The V call is TRBV2, the J call TRBJ2-7, with 8 positions matching TRBD1. This CDR3 comprises 13 residues. CDR1 SNHLY and CDR2 FYNNEI come from the germline V gene. J gave up 4 bases and V 3 bases, and 2 bases lay outside the gene matches. The CDR3 DNA follows: TGTGCCAGCAGTGACAGGGGGCTATACGAGCAGTACTTC. Translation gives CASSDRGLYEQYF.

The chain couples TRBV6-1 to TRBJ1-1; 8 bases are a match to TRBD1. J was trimmed by 1 base and V by 2 bases; bases with no gene match: 3. From germline, CDR1 is MNHNS and CDR2 SASEGT. This CDR3 contains 15 residues. CDR3 coding DNA: TGTGCCAGCAGTGAACGGACAGGGCAGAACACTGAAGCTTTCTTT. Amino acids: CASSERTGQNTEAFF.

This rearrangement joins TRBV18 to TRBJ1-2; TRBD1 agrees at 7 bases. This CDR3 is 14 amino acids long. V was clipped by 3 bases and J by 8 bases; unmatched bases: 9. Germline lookup yields CDR1 KGHSH and CDR2 LQKENI. CDR3 sequence (DNA): TGTGCCAGCTCACCCTCACGGCAGGGGGAAGGCTACACCTTC. It translates to CASSPSRQGEGYTF.

CDR3 DNA sequence: TGTGCCACCAGTGACTCGGGACTCCAGACCCAGTACTTC. Residues: CATSDSGLQTQYF. This sequence joins TRBV24-1 and TRBJ2-5; possibly TRBD2 for D (6 bases). With 4 bases removed from V and 6 bases from J, the gap between germline ends came to 11 bases. This CDR3 has 13 amino acids. Per the germline V gene, CDR1 is KGHDR and CDR2 is SFDVKD.

The chain links TRBV6-1 to TRBJ1-1; weak D call: TRBD1 (5 bases). CDR1 is MNHNS, CDR2 SASEGT, per germline. The CDR3 is 15 residues long. V shed 0 bases and J shed 5 bases, with 13 bases lying between them. The CDR3 reads CASSEAQGIGTEAFF. CDR3 sequence (DNA): TGTGCCAGCAGTGAAGCTCAGGGAATTGGAACTGAAGCTTTCTTT.

This clone was seen only once. V and J are TRBV10-3 and TRBJ2-7, with a possible D match to TRBD2 (6 bases). This CDR3 has 13 residues. Germline CDR1 is ENHRY and CDR2 is SYGVKD. Deletions cut 7 bases from V and 7 bases from J, with 17 bases between. The CDR3 region has the DNA TGTGCCATCAAAAGAGGAGGAGGGGAAGAGCAGTACTTC. It codes for CAIKRGGGEEQYF.

V is TRBV9 and J is TRBJ2-5, with 7 bases that match TRBD1. This CDR3 is 13 amino acids long. CDR1 SGDLS and CDR2 YYNGEE come from the germline V gene. Losses at the gene ends were 4 bases for V and 7 bases for J; bases not matched to a gene: 7. CDR3 in DNA: TGTGCCAGCAGCCGGACAGGAAAAGCGACCCAGTACTTC. Translating gives CASSRTGKATQYF. Supplemented by reference TRBV9 and TRBJ2-5, the full variable domain reads DSGVTQTPKHLITATGQRVTLRCSPRSGDLSVYWYQQSLDQGLQFLIQYYNGEERAKGNILERFSAQQFPDLHSELNLSSLELGDSALYFCASSRTGKATQYFGPGTRLLVL.

The rearrangement joins TRBV7-9 to TRBJ2-3; 7 nucleotides agree with TRBD2. Germline V gene sequence: CDR1 SEHNR, CDR2 FQNEAQ (reference sequence). V lost 5 bases, J lost 5 bases, and 7 bases stayed unmatched. The CDR3 length is 14 residues. The CDR3 loop reads CASSGRLAGDTQYF. The CDR3 nucleotides read TGTGCCAGCAGCGGTAGACTAGCCGGAGATACGCAGTATTTT. The full variable domain, with the rest looked up from reference TRBV7-9 and TRBJ2-3, is DTGVSQNPRHKITKRGQNVTFRCDPISEHNRLYWYRQTLGQGPEFLTYFQNEAQLEKSRLLSDRFSAERPKGSFSTLEIQRTEQGDSAMYLCASSGRLAGDTQYFGPGTRLTVL.

The J gene is TRBJ2-3, the V gene TRBV6-2 or TRBV6-3; unclear D gene. This CDR3 region has 16 residues. Trimming pared 6 bases from V and 0 bases from J, leaving 16 bases between. Per the germline V gene, CDR1 is MNHEY and CDR2 is SVGEGT. The CDR3 is CASSREQFPSTDTQYF. The CDR3 DNA reads as TGTGCCAGCAGCCGCGAACAGTTCCCTAGCACAGATACGCAGTATTTT.

This clone was detected only a few times. The chain joins TRBV7-9 to TRBJ2-7; 7 bases are a match to TRBD2. Losses at the gene ends were 2 bases for V and 2 bases for J; bases not matched to a gene: 3. CDR1 and CDR2 (germline): SEHNR, FQNEAQ (reference sequence). The CDR3 runs to 14 residues. The CDR3 coding sequence is TGTGCCAGCAGCTTATTCCGGGGGGCCTACGAGCAGTACTTC. It codes for CASSLFRGAYEQYF.

The chain recombines TRBV7-3 with TRBJ2-3; possibly TRBD2 for D (7 bases). The CDR3 contains 15 residues. V shed 5 bases and J shed 4 bases, with 16 bases lying between them. Germline V CDR1 and CDR2: SGHTA, FQGTGA. CDR3 nucleotide sequence: TGTGCCAGCAGCCCCCTGGGGGGGCTGGCAGATACGCAGTATTTT. Its translation: CASSPLGGLADTQYF.

The chain links TRBV5-5 to TRBJ1-3; possibly TRBD1 for D (6 bases). Trimming shortened V by 0 bases and J by 8 bases, and 9 bases separated the two germline ends. Germline loops: CDR1 SGHKS, CDR2 YYEKEE (reference sequence). This CDR3 spans 13 amino acids. CDR3 amino acids: CASSLGRGDTIYF. The CDR3 DNA sequence: TGTGCCAGCAGCTTGGGCAGGGGAGACACCATATATTTT.